These T cell receptor beta chains were read from a single sample in a study of T cells in Graves' hyperthyroidism and ophthalmopathy. TCRdb analysed the multiplex PCR reads with MiXCR anew, one entry per CDR3 protein. This sample carries 650,000 to 850,000 distinct CDR3 sequences, approximately 18% of them seen once, and the ten largest clones take roughly 17%. Sequenced input: blood. These receptors all come from a woman in her forties or fifties with Graves' hyperthyroidism that later progressed to Graves' ophthalmopathy. CDR3s include the opening cysteine and the closing phenylalanine or tryptophan. D genes are given only for firm matches. Some rows mark clone size as missing; the rest say once, few, many or name a class of expanded clone.

16,TRBD1,TRBV12-3/TRBV12-4,TRBJ2-7,.,CASSPAGTGPPYEQYF,TGTGCCAGCAGCCCCGCCGGGACAGGCCCCCCCTACGAGCAGTACTTC
16,.,TRBV6-5,TRBJ1-2,.,CASSYSSPGRNYGYTF,TGTGCCAGCAGTTACTCATCCCCGGGACGGAACTATGGCTACACCTTC
13,.,TRBV20-1,TRBJ2-7,many,CSAPGPNSYEQYF,TGCAGTGCTCCGGGACCGAACTCCTACGAGCAGTACTTC
16,TRBD1,TRBV7-3,TRBJ2-5,few,CASSPSGTGSGETQYF,TGTGCCAGCAGCCCGTCCGGGACAGGGAGCGGGGAGACCCAGTACTTC
13,.,TRBV7-9,TRBJ1-1,.,CASSATGTTEAFF,TGTGCCAGCAGCGCCACAGGGACCACTGAAGCTTTCTTT
12,TRBD2,TRBV29-1,TRBJ2-5,.,CSAVRGQETQYF,TGCAGCGCCGTGCGGGGGCAAGAGACCCAGTACTTC
13,TRBD1,TRBV29-1,TRBJ2-7,few,CSVGTGGFYEQYF,TGCAGCGTTGGGACAGGGGGTTTCTACGAGCAGTACTTC
13,.,TRBV19,TRBJ1-2,.,CASSIGQSYGYTF,TGTGCCAGTAGTATAGGCCAGAGCTATGGCTACACCTTC
15,.,TRBV20-1,TRBJ2-3,.,CSARGGSNGPDTQYF,TGCAGTGCCAGGGGAGGGAGTAACGGACCAGATACGCAGTATTTT
17,TRBD1,TRBV7-9,TRBJ2-3,many,CASSYSPRDRGPDTQYF,TGTGCCAGCAGCTACTCCCCCCGGGACAGGGGCCCAGATACGCAGTATTTT
14,.,TRBV6-1,TRBJ2-1,.,CASGLASPYNEQFF,TGTGCCAGCGGGTTGGCCAGCCCCTACAATGAGCAGTTCTTC
12,.,TRBV5-1,TRBJ1-1,many,CASSLGRAEAFF,TGTGCCAGCAGCTTAGGCAGGGCTGAAGCTTTCTTT
14,TRBD1,TRBV5-1,TRBJ2-5,.,CASSSRGPQETQYF,TGCGCCAGCAGCTCCAGGGGGCCCCAAGAGACCCAGTACTTC
11,.,TRBV5-8,TRBJ1-2,many,CASSLVYGYTF,TGTGCCAGCAGCTTAGTCTATGGCTACACCTTC
15,.,TRBV11-2,TRBJ2-3,many,CASSSPGKKADTQYF,TGTGCCAGCAGCTCGCCGGGAAAGAAGGCGGATACGCAGTATTTT
15,.,TRBV20-1,TRBJ2-1,few,CSANQPRRAFNEQFF,TGCAGTGCAAATCAACCCCGAAGGGCTTTCAATGAGCAGTTCTTC
15,.,TRBV3-1,TRBJ1-5,many,CASSQSVLSNQPQHF,TGTGCCAGCAGCCAGTCGGTCCTGAGCAATCAGCCCCAGCATTTT
11,TRBD1,TRBV29-1,TRBJ1-2,.,CRLDRDYGYTF,TGCAGGCTAGACAGGGACTATGGCTACACCTTC
14,.,TRBV3-1,TRBJ2-7,.,CASRPGGNAYEQYF,TGTGCCAGCCGTCCCGGGGGCAACGCCTACGAGCAGTACTTC
14,.,TRBV7-9,TRBJ1-1,few,CASSLTSDRPEAFF,TGTGCCAGCAGCTTAACCTCAGACAGGCCCGAAGCTTTCTTT
16,.,TRBV12-3/TRBV12-4,TRBJ2-1,many,CASSRSSGLMVDEQFF,TGTGCCAGCAGCCGCAGTAGCGGACTCATGGTGGATGAGCAGTTCTTC
14,.,TRBV3-1,TRBJ2-5,few,CASSQDWGAETQYF,TGTGCCAGCAGCCAAGATTGGGGGGCAGAGACCCAGTACTTC
14,TRBD1,TRBV27,TRBJ1-1,many,CASSHRGGKTEAFF,TGTGCCAGCAGTCACAGGGGAGGAAAGACTGAAGCTTTCTTT
17,.,TRBV5-4,TRBJ2-1,few,CASSLDPAGATLDEQFF,TGTGCCAGCAGCTTGGACCCCGCGGGGGCCACCCTCGATGAGCAGTTCTTC
12,TRBD2,TRBV27,TRBJ2-5,.,CASRASGETQYF,TGTGCCAGCAGGGCTAGCGGAGAGACCCAGTACTTC
16,TRBD1,TRBV4-1,TRBJ2-3,few,CASSPGQGRGTDTQYF,TGCGCCAGCAGCCCCGGACAGGGAAGGGGCACAGATACGCAGTATTTT
12,.,TRBV20-1,TRBJ2-1,few,CSARPSYNEQFF,TGCAGTGCTAGGCCGAGCTACAATGAGCAGTTCTTC
15,TRBD2,TRBV12-3/TRBV12-4,TRBJ2-3,many,CASTPGGISTDTQYF,TGTGCCAGCACCCCGGGGGGGATCAGCACAGATACGCAGTATTTT
12,TRBD1,TRBV20-1,TRBJ2-7,many,CSAASQGDEQYF,TGCAGTGCTGCGTCACAGGGGGACGAGCAGTACTTC
14,TRBD1,TRBV2,TRBJ2-7,many,CASSGARGLDEQYF,TGTGCCAGCTCAGGGGCCAGGGGGCTGGACGAGCAGTACTTC
15,.,TRBV9,TRBJ2-7,.,CASSVGGLPSYEQYF,TGTGCCAGCAGCGTAGGGGGGCTCCCCTCCTACGAGCAGTACTTC
14,.,TRBV4-1,TRBJ1-2,.,CASSQAGVDYGYTF,TGCGCCAGCAGCCAGGCAGGGGTGGACTATGGCTACACCTTC
13,.,TRBV12-3/TRBV12-4,TRBJ1-1,many,CASSIDGRTEAFF,TGTGCCAGCAGCATAGACGGAAGGACTGAAGCTTTCTTT
21,.,TRBV6-5,TRBJ2-3,.,CASSYSKIRIEGGSSTDTQYF,TGTGCCAGCAGTTACTCGAAGATACGTATTGAGGGCGGATCTAGCACAGATACGCAGTATTTT
15,TRBD2,TRBV5-1,TRBJ2-3,many,CASSVAGGPTDTQYF,TGCGCCAGCAGCGTGGCGGGGGGTCCGACAGATACGCAGTATTTT
12,.,TRBV19,TRBJ1-2,.,CASSLLDSGYTF,TGTGCCAGTAGTCTCCTCGACTCGGGCTACACCTTC
14,TRBD1,TRBV20-1,TRBJ1-1,.,CSARTSGGVDEAFF,TGCAGTGCTAGAACCTCAGGGGGGGTCGACGAAGCTTTCTTT
15,TRBD1,TRBV24-1,TRBJ1-4,.,CATSKGTGANGKLFF,TGTGCCACCAGTAAGGGGACAGGAGCTAATGGAAAACTGTTTTTT
14,TRBD2,TRBV15,TRBJ2-3,.,CATSSPGGRDTQYF,TGTGCCACCAGCAGCCCGGGGGGGCGTGATACGCAGTATTTT
11,TRBD2,TRBV12-3/TRBV12-4,TRBJ2-3,few,CASSFSGGQYF,TGTGCCAGCAGTTTTTCGGGGGGGCAGTATTTT
16,.,TRBV27,TRBJ2-6,.,CASRTGLLSGANVLTF,TGTGCCAGCAGAACAGGCCTCCTCTCTGGGGCCAACGTCCTGACTTTC
14,.,TRBV9,TRBJ2-7,few,CASRRGQTSYEQYF,TGTGCCAGCAGGAGAGGACAGACCTCCTACGAGCAGTACTTC
18,.,TRBV11-2,TRBJ2-3,many,CASSQGSRGYFSTDTQYF,TGTGCCAGCAGCCAGGGTTCAAGGGGGTACTTTAGCACAGATACGCAGTATTTT
16,.,TRBV18,TRBJ1-1,.,CASSPPGQGSNTEAFF,TGTGCCAGCTCACCACCCGGGCAGGGGTCGAACACTGAAGCTTTCTTT
16,.,TRBV6-2/TRBV6-3,TRBJ1-4,.,CASSYSRGATNEKLFF,TGTGCCAGCAGTTACTCGAGGGGGGCAACTAATGAAAAACTGTTTTTT
14,.,TRBV5-1,TRBJ1-2,many,CASSPVAQNYGYTF,TGCGCCAGCAGCCCCGTCGCCCAGAACTATGGCTACACCTTC
14,.,TRBV2,TRBJ2-3,many,CASSEGLSTDTQYF,TGTGCCAGCAGTGAAGGTCTGAGCACAGATACGCAGTATTTT
15,.,TRBV9,TRBJ1-2,few,CASSVEEKRVDGYTF,TGTGCCAGCAGCGTAGAAGAGAAACGGGTGGATGGCTACACCTTC
13,.,TRBV29-1,TRBJ2-3,many,CSKLGSDTDTQYF,TGCAGCAAACTAGGGTCAGACACAGATACGCAGTATTTT
13,.,TRBV5-1,TRBJ2-7,many,CASSHDNSYEQYF,TGCGCCAGCAGCCATGACAATTCCTACGAGCAGTACTTC
18,TRBD2,TRBV9,TRBJ2-3,.,CASSDGLAGGVSADTQYF,TGTGCCAGCAGCGACGGACTAGCGGGGGGGGTCTCAGCAGATACGCAGTATTTT
16,.,TRBV7-8,TRBJ2-5,few,CASSLRDIGFQETQYF,TGTGCCAGCAGCCTACGGGACATCGGATTTCAAGAGACCCAGTACTTC
15,.,TRBV20-1,TRBJ2-5,.,CSARGGGANQETQYF,TGCAGTGCTAGGGGGGGGGGGGCAAATCAAGAGACCCAGTACTTC
15,.,TRBV27,TRBJ2-3,many,CASSSGPRHTDTQYF,TGTGCCAGCAGTTCCGGACCGAGACACACAGATACGCAGTATTTT
14,.,TRBV30,TRBJ1-4,many,CAWSVSGSREKLFF,TGTGCCTGGAGTGTATCCGGGTCGAGGGAAAAACTGTTTTTT
13,.,TRBV28,TRBJ2-1,few,CASSDLRADEQFF,TGTGCCAGCAGCGATCTCAGGGCGGATGAGCAGTTCTTC
15,.,TRBV3-1,TRBJ1-2,many,CASSPSPGANYGYTF,TGTGCCAGCAGCCCGTCGCCGGGGGCTAATTATGGCTACACCTTC
11,.,TRBV19,TRBJ1-5,.,CASTGNQPQHF,TGTGCCAGTACCGGCAATCAGCCCCAGCATTTT
12,.,TRBV7-9,TRBJ1-6,.,CASSLQAYPLHF,TGTGCCAGCAGCTTACAGGCTTACCCCCTCCACTTT